This T cell receptor beta chain was documented in a study of spatial heterogeneity in lung cancer. Across the study: Sequencing consistently turned up more beta-chain sequences than alpha-chain sequences.

From the 5' RACE reads, TCRdb called clonotypes with MiXCR, one entry per CDR3 protein. The sample consists of 40,000 to 45,000 distinct CDR3 sequences, around 7% of them appearing once. V was pared by 7 bases and J by 1 base, with 18 bases of the junction left unmatched. The CDR3 consists of 17 residues. Germline values: CDR1 SQVTM, CDR2 ANQGSEA. Sample time point: sample taken at primary tumor resection. There were 72 donors, all of them untreated patients with early-stage non-small cell lung cancer. Unsorted whole RNA samples from tumor, nontumor lung or frozen PBMC were sequenced. This sequence was found in a female donor with early-stage non-small cell lung cancer. The sample in question was PBMCs, obtained at surgery. The genes are TRBV29-1 and TRBJ1-1; 7 bases align to TRBD1. Here the CDR3 DNA reads TGCAGCGCCCGTATAGGGGGCTATACAGGACGGAACACTGAAGCTTTCTTT. It yields the protein CSARIGGYTGRNTEAFF.